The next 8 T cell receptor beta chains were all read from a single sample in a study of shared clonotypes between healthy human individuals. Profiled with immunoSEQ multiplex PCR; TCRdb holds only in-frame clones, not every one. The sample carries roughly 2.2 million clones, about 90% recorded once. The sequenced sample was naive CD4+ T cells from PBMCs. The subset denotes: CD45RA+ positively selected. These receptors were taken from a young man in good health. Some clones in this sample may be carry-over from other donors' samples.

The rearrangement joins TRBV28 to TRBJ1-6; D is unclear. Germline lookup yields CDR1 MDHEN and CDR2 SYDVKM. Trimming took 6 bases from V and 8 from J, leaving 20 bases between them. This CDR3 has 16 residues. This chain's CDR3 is CASRQPGKRAYSPLHF. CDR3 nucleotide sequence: TGTGCCAGCAGACAGCCCGGGAAAAGGGCCTATTCACCCCTCCACTTT.

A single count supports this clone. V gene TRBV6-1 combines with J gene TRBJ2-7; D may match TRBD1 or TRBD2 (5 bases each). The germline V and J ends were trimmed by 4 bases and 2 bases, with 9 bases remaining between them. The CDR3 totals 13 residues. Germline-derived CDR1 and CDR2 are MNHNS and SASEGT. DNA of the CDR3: TGTGCCAGCAGTGGCCGGGGCGCCTACGAGCAGTACTTC. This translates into CASSGRGAYEQYF.

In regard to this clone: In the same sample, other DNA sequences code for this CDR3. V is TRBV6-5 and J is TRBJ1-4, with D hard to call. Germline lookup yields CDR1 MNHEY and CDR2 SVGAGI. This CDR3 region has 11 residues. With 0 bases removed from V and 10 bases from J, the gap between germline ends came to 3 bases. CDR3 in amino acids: CASSYSGKLFF. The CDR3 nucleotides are TGTGCCAGCAGTTACTCGGGAAAACTGTTTTTT.

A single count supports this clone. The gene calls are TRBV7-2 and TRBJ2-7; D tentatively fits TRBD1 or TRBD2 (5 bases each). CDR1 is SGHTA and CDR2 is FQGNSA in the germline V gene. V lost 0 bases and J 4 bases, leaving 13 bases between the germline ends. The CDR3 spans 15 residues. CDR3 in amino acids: CASSLAGVGEYEQYF. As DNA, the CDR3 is TGTGCCAGCAGCTTAGCTGGCGTAGGGGAGTACGAGCAGTACTTC.

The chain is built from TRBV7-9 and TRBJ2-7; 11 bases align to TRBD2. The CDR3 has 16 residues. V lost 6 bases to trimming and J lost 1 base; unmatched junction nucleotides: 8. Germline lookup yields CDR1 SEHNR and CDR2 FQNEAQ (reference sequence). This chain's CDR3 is CASRGVAGGYSYEQYF. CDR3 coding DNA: TGTGCCAGCAGGGGGGTAGCGGGAGGGTATTCCTACGAGCAGTACTTC.

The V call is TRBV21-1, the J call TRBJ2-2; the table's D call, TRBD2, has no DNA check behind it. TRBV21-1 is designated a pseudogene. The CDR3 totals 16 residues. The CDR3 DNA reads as TGTGCCAGCAGCACCGCGGGACGGTCGAACACCGGGGAGCTGTTTTTT. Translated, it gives CASSTAGRSNTGELFF.

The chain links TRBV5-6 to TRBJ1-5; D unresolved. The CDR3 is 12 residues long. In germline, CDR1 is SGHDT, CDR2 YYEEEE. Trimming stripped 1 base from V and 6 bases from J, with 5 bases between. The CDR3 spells CASSLRAQPQHF. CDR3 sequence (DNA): TGTGCCAGCAGCTTGCGTGCTCAGCCCCAGCATTTT.

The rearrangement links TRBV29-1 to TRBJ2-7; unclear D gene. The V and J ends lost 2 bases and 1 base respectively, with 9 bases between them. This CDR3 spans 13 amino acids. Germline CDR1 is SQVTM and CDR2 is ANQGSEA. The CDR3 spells CSVEYYGSYEQYF. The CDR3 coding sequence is TGCAGCGTTGAATATTATGGATCCTACGAGCAGTACTTC.